These T cell receptor beta chains were read from a single sample in a study of shared T cell receptors in the human thymus. This table comes from immunoSEQ multiplex PCR, and its TCRdb copy is limited to in-frame clones, with some not included. Of approximately 660,000 clones in the sample, 88% were seen once. In addition, the sample was reused for a study of human thymus T cells.

The sample taken for sequencing was thymocytes. The receptors derive from a boy in the first two years of life with a congenital heart defect. Each CDR3 is given with its conserved first and last residue. The order of the fields is clone size, D gene, V gene, J gene, CDR3 DNA, CDR3 protein. The D gene is left open where the match is weak. A row's size may be missing; if present it is once, few, many or a size class.

abundance: few
d_gene: NA
v_gene: TRBV25-1
j_gene: TRBJ1-5
CDR3nt: TGTGCCAGCAGAGCAGGCGACAATCAGCCCCAGCATTTT
CDR3aa: CASRAGDNQPQHF

abundance: NA
d_gene: TRBD2
v_gene: TRBV2
j_gene: TRBJ2-1
CDR3nt: TGTGCCAGCACCGGGACTAGCAATGAGCAGTTCTTC
CDR3aa: CASTGTSNEQFF

abundance: NA
d_gene: TRBD2
v_gene: TRBV4-2
j_gene: TRBJ2-5
CDR3nt: TGTGCCAGCAGCCAAGTGGCGGGGGCGGGACTAGCTAGTCTGGAGACCCAGTACTTC
CDR3aa: CASSQVAGAGLASLETQYF

abundance: NA
d_gene: TRBD1
v_gene: TRBV28
j_gene: TRBJ1-3
CDR3nt: TGTGCCAGCAGTTCCTCGGGACAGGATGGAAACACCATATATTTT
CDR3aa: CASSSSGQDGNTIYF

abundance: NA
d_gene: NA
v_gene: TRBV18
j_gene: TRBJ1-1
CDR3nt: TGTGCCAGCTCACCACTCCGGTTTGACATCCTCATACCCCTGAACACTGAAGCTTTCTTT
CDR3aa: CASSPLRFDILIPLNTEAFF

abundance: NA
d_gene: NA
v_gene: TRBV5-1
j_gene: TRBJ1-1
CDR3nt: TGCGCCAGCAGATCCGTTCAGGGGAACACTGAAGCTTTCTTT
CDR3aa: CASRSVQGNTEAFF

abundance: few
d_gene: NA
v_gene: TRBV28
j_gene: TRBJ1-3
CDR3nt: TGTGCCAGCAGGTTTGGGCGTGAGGGGGCTGGAAACACCATATATTTT
CDR3aa: CASRFGREGAGNTIYF

abundance: NA
d_gene: TRBD1
v_gene: TRBV30
j_gene: TRBJ1-4
CDR3nt: TGTGCCTGGAGTGTGGAAGGACAGGATAATGAAAAACTGTTTTTT
CDR3aa: CAWSVEGQDNEKLFF

abundance: NA
d_gene: NA
v_gene: TRBV27
j_gene: TRBJ1-1
CDR3nt: TGTGCCAGCAGTTTCGCGACGGGATACACTGAAGCTTTCTTT
CDR3aa: CASSFATGYTEAFF

abundance: NA
d_gene: TRBD1
v_gene: TRBV15
j_gene: TRBJ2-1
CDR3nt: TGTGCCACCAGCAGCGCAGGGGGACAATCCTACAATGAGCAGTTCTTC
CDR3aa: CATSSAGGQSYNEQFF

abundance: once
d_gene: TRBD2
v_gene: TRBV7-2
j_gene: TRBJ2-7
CDR3nt: TGTGCCAGCAGCCCGACCCTCTCAGCCGGGACTAGCGTATACGAGCAGTACTTC
CDR3aa: CASSPTLSAGTSVYEQYF

abundance: NA
d_gene: NA
v_gene: TRBV6-5
j_gene: TRBJ2-7
CDR3nt: TGTGCCAGCAGTTACTCGATCGCCTACCTCTACGAGCAGTACTTC
CDR3aa: CASSYSIAYLYEQYF

abundance: NA
d_gene: NA
v_gene: TRBV27
j_gene: TRBJ2-7
CDR3nt: TGTGCCAGCGGAGAGGGGGGGTCCTACGAGCAGTACTTC
CDR3aa: CASGEGGSYEQYF

abundance: NA
d_gene: TRBD1
v_gene: TRBV7-9
j_gene: TRBJ2-7
CDR3nt: TGTGCCAGCAGCGCACCCGGGACAGTCGAGCAGTACTTC
CDR3aa: CASSAPGTVEQYF

abundance: once
d_gene: NA
v_gene: TRBV7-9
j_gene: TRBJ2-7
CDR3nt: TGTGCCAGCAGCCCCTTGGAGCAGTACTTC
CDR3aa: CASSPLEQYF

abundance: NA
d_gene: TRBD2
v_gene: TRBV6-1
j_gene: TRBJ2-3
CDR3nt: TGTGCCAGCAGTGAAGCGCAACTAGCGGAGTGCACAGATACGCAGTATTTT
CDR3aa: CASSEAQLAECTDTQYF

abundance: NA
d_gene: TRBD2
v_gene: TRBV11-2
j_gene: TRBJ2-5
CDR3nt: TGTGCCAGCAGCTCGGGACTAGTCGTCGAGACCCAGTACTTC
CDR3aa: CASSSGLVVETQYF

abundance: NA
d_gene: NA
v_gene: TRBV4-3
j_gene: TRBJ2-1
CDR3nt: TGCGCCAGCAGCCAAGAGGCCCCCGGGAGTAGCTCCCTCTACAATGAGCAGTTCTTC
CDR3aa: CASSQEAPGSSSLYNEQFF

abundance: NA
d_gene: NA
v_gene: TRBV6-1
j_gene: TRBJ2-3
CDR3nt: TGTGCCAGCAGTGAAGCGCAGGCGACAGTGAAAGATACGCAGTATTTT
CDR3aa: CASSEAQATVKDTQYF

abundance: NA
d_gene: TRBD2
v_gene: TRBV5-1
j_gene: TRBJ2-5
CDR3nt: TGCGCCAGCAGCTGGGGGGGGGTTAGAGAGACCCAGTACTTC
CDR3aa: CASSWGGVRETQYF

abundance: NA
d_gene: NA
v_gene: TRBV23-1
j_gene: TRBJ1-2
CDR3nt: TGCGCCAGCAGTCGCCAACCCCGACAGTTAGCCTACACCTTC
CDR3aa: CASSRQPRQLAYTF

abundance: NA
d_gene: TRBD2
v_gene: TRBV11-3
j_gene: TRBJ2-7
CDR3nt: TGTGCCAGCAGCGATGCTAGCGGGGGGACCTACGAGCAGTACTTC
CDR3aa: CASSDASGGTYEQYF

abundance: NA
d_gene: NA
v_gene: TRBV7-9
j_gene: TRBJ2-2
CDR3nt: TGTGCCAGCAGCTTAAGGCTAGAGGCCCCGGCCGGGGAGCTGTTTTTT
CDR3aa: CASSLRLEAPAGELFF

abundance: NA
d_gene: NA
v_gene: TRBV19
j_gene: TRBJ2-3
CDR3nt: TGTGCCAGTAGCACAACAGATACGCAGTATTTT
CDR3aa: CASSTTDTQYF

abundance: NA
d_gene: NA
v_gene: TRBV5-1
j_gene: TRBJ1-5
CDR3nt: TGCGCCAGCAGCTTGGTACAGGGTCCTTATAGCAATCAGCCCCAGCATTTT
CDR3aa: CASSLVQGPYSNQPQHF

abundance: NA
d_gene: NA
v_gene: TRBV19
j_gene: TRBJ1-1
CDR3nt: TGTGCCAGTAGTCGGGGCAGGGGAAGACCTGAAGCTTTCTTT
CDR3aa: CASSRGRGRPEAFF

abundance: once
d_gene: TRBD2
v_gene: TRBV4-3
j_gene: TRBJ2-1
CDR3nt: TGCGCCAGCAGCCAAGATAGCGGGCCCTCCTACAATGAGCAGTTCTTC
CDR3aa: CASSQDSGPSYNEQFF

abundance: NA
d_gene: NA
v_gene: TRBV19
j_gene: TRBJ1-1
CDR3nt: TGTGCCAGTAGTATCAGCGGGGGTACAGCTTTCTTT
CDR3aa: CASSISGGTAFF

abundance: once
d_gene: NA
v_gene: TRBV5-6
j_gene: TRBJ2-2
CDR3nt: TGTGCCAGCAGCTTGGTCGGGGCGAACACCGGGGAGCTGTTTTTT
CDR3aa: CASSLVGANTGELFF

abundance: NA
d_gene: TRBD1
v_gene: TRBV28
j_gene: TRBJ2-5
CDR3nt: TGTGCCAGCAGTCCCTGGGACAGCCACCAAGAGACCCAGTACTTC
CDR3aa: CASSPWDSHQETQYF

abundance: NA
d_gene: NA
v_gene: TRBV27
j_gene: TRBJ1-4
CDR3nt: TGTGCCAGCAGTCCCAGCCCAGGGGCCCCAAATAATGAAAAACTGTTTTTT
CDR3aa: CASSPSPGAPNNEKLFF

abundance: NA
d_gene: TRBD1
v_gene: TRBV10-3
j_gene: TRBJ2-5
CDR3nt: TGTGCCATCAGCCGTCCGGGACAGTTAAGGGAGACCCAGTACTTC
CDR3aa: CAISRPGQLRETQYF

abundance: NA
d_gene: TRBD1
v_gene: TRBV28
j_gene: TRBJ2-5
CDR3nt: TGTGCCAGCAGTTCCCGTGGGACAGGTTGGGAGACCCAGTACTTC
CDR3aa: CASSSRGTGWETQYF

abundance: NA
d_gene: TRBD2
v_gene: TRBV20-1
j_gene: TRBJ2-7
CDR3nt: TGCAAGCCTAGCGGACCCTACGAGCAGTACTTC
CDR3aa: CKPSGPYEQYF

abundance: NA
d_gene: NA
v_gene: TRBV9
j_gene: TRBJ1-2
CDR3nt: TGTGCCAGCAGCGCTAGGCAGGGGTCCGACTATGGCTACACCTTC
CDR3aa: CASSARQGSDYGYTF

abundance: NA
d_gene: TRBD1
v_gene: TRBV19
j_gene: TRBJ1-1
CDR3nt: TGTGCCAGTAGTGTCAGGGGGCCGGGTGAAGCTTTCTTT
CDR3aa: CASSVRGPGEAFF

abundance: few
d_gene: TRBD2
v_gene: TRBV10-2
j_gene: TRBJ2-7
CDR3nt: TGCGCCAGCAGTGAGACTAGCGGGAGACATTACGAGCAGTACTTC
CDR3aa: CASSETSGRHYEQYF

abundance: NA
d_gene: TRBD2
v_gene: TRBV7-2
j_gene: TRBJ2-1
CDR3nt: TGTGCCAGCAGCTCGGGGACTAGCGGGAGGTCTTTTCACGATGAGCAGTTCTTC
CDR3aa: CASSSGTSGRSFHDEQFF

abundance: NA
d_gene: TRBD1
v_gene: TRBV30
j_gene: TRBJ1-2
CDR3nt: TGTGCCTGGAGGAGGGACAGGAACTATGGCTACACCTTC
CDR3aa: CAWRRDRNYGYTF

abundance: NA
d_gene: TRBD1
v_gene: TRBV28
j_gene: TRBJ1-1
CDR3nt: TGTGCCAGCAGTTGCCCCGGGACAGAGAACACTGAAGCTTTCTTT
CDR3aa: CASSCPGTENTEAFF

abundance: NA
d_gene: TRBD1
v_gene: TRBV27
j_gene: TRBJ2-1
CDR3nt: TGTGCCAGCAGTTTAGAAGGGAGGGACAGGGGCTTAACTGAGCAGTTCTTC
CDR3aa: CASSLEGRDRGLTEQFF

abundance: NA
d_gene: NA
v_gene: TRBV5-6
j_gene: TRBJ2-2
CDR3nt: TGTGCCAGCAGCTTGGACCGATCACATGGGAACACCGGGGAGCTGTTTTTT
CDR3aa: CASSLDRSHGNTGELFF

abundance: NA
d_gene: NA
v_gene: TRBV2
j_gene: TRBJ2-1
CDR3nt: TGTGCCAGCAGAAAATCTTCTCCCGGACTCTATTACAATGAGCAGTTCTTC
CDR3aa: CASRKSSPGLYYNEQFF

abundance: NA
d_gene: NA
v_gene: TRBV4-1
j_gene: TRBJ2-7
CDR3nt: TGCGCCAGCAGCCAAGATGGGAGGTGGGACTCCTACGAGCAGTACTTC
CDR3aa: CASSQDGRWDSYEQYF

abundance: NA
d_gene: NA
v_gene: TRBV9
j_gene: TRBJ2-1
CDR3nt: TGTGCCAGCAGCGTCCTAGGCGGGATCTCCTACAATGAGCAGTTCTTC
CDR3aa: CASSVLGGISYNEQFF

abundance: NA
d_gene: TRBD2
v_gene: TRBV9
j_gene: TRBJ2-5
CDR3nt: TGTGCCAGCAGCAAAGGGACTAGCGGGAAAGAGACCCAGTACTTC
CDR3aa: CASSKGTSGKETQYF

abundance: once
d_gene: TRBD2
v_gene: TRBV25-1
j_gene: TRBJ2-2
CDR3nt: TGTGCCAGCAGTGAATTGGTGCGGGGGTTGGACACCGGGGAGCTGTTTTTT
CDR3aa: CASSELVRGLDTGELFF

abundance: NA
d_gene: NA
v_gene: TRBV7-9
j_gene: TRBJ1-2
CDR3nt: TGTGCCAGCAGCCCGGACAGCCTCTATGGCTACACCTTC
CDR3aa: CASSPDSLYGYTF

abundance: once
d_gene: NA
v_gene: TRBV6-1
j_gene: TRBJ2-2
CDR3nt: TGTGCCAGCAGTGAACAAGGCTCGGGGACCGGGGAGCTGTTTTTT
CDR3aa: CASSEQGSGTGELFF

abundance: NA
d_gene: TRBD1
v_gene: TRBV6-1
j_gene: TRBJ2-7
CDR3nt: TGTGCCAGCAGTGAAGGGCAGGGGGCGTGCTACGAGCAGTACTTC
CDR3aa: CASSEGQGACYEQYF